The 21 T cell receptor beta chains in this list originate from one sample, sequenced in a study of T-cell memory formation after mild COVID-19. In TCRdb, the 5' RACE reads were re-called with MiXCR into one record per CDR3 protein. The data contain about 200,000 distinct CDR3 sequences, 7.5% to 10% of them singletons. Sequenced sample: PBMCs or a T cell subset sorted from them (not recorded which). The receptor source for this set is a man aged 18 to 30 who had mild COVID-19 (a few samples of this study predate the infection). Cell type and time point are not known.

The table lists this clonotype with a few counts. The chain is built from TRBV4-1 and TRBJ1-4; D is unresolved. The CDR3 totals 14 residues. The germline CDR1 and CDR2 sequences are MGHRA and YSYEKL. Trimming took off 3 bases at V and 7 bases at J, with 12 bases between the two ends. CDR3 DNA sequence: TGCGCCAGCAGCCAGCGCCAGGATGGTGAAAAACTGTTTTTT. This encodes CASSQRQDGEKLFF.

This chain links TRBV20-1 with TRBJ1-5; 7 bases align to TRBD1. The ends lost 6 bases at V and 11 bases at J; junction bases unmatched: 7. CDR1 is DFQATT, CDR2 SNEGSKA, per germline (reference sequence). The CDR3 is made up of 11 amino acids. CDR3 sequence reads: CSAAPGGTQHF. CDR3 DNA: TGCAGTGCGGCTCCAGGGGGGACCCAGCATTTT.

The rearrangement links TRBV6-1 to TRBJ1-4; D gene unclear. The CDR3 runs 14 residues. Per the germline V gene, CDR1 is MNHNS and CDR2 is SASEGT. Trimming stripped 5 bases from V and 2 bases from J, with 9 bases between. The CDR3 DNA follows: TGTGCCAGCAGTCTTTCACTGACTAATGAAAAACTGTTTTTT. Protein: CASSLSLTNEKLFF.

This clonotype was seen at least ten times. The chain uses TRBV5-1 and TRBJ1-4; D remains ambiguous. The V and J ends lost 2 bases and 8 bases respectively, with 16 bases between them. This CDR3 contains 15 residues. CDR1 and CDR2 from the germline V gene are SGHRS and YFSETQ. CDR3 DNA: TGCGCCAGCAGCTTCCTGGGTTCATTGGTGGAAAAACTGTTTTTT. This translates into CASSFLGSLVEKLFF.

This chain uses TRBV28 with TRBJ1-5; D possibly corresponds to TRBD1 (6 bases). The CDR3 is 12 amino acids. V was trimmed by 9 bases and J by 7 bases, leaving 13 bases between them. Germline assignment: CDR1 MDHEN and CDR2 SYDVKM. CDR3 region: CASQGMGQPQHF. The CDR3 region has the DNA TGTGCCAGTCAGGGGATGGGACAGCCCCAGCATTTT.

Only a few counts were recorded for this clonotype. This chain joins TRBV12-3 or TRBV12-4 and TRBJ1-6; D perhaps matches TRBD1 (6 bases). The CDR3 covers 16 residues. The ends were cut back, 5 bases at V and 6 bases at J, with 17 bases in the middle. The CDR3, as DNA: TGTGCCAGCAGTCCGGGACGTAAGGGGGGTAATTCACCCCTCCACTTT. It specifies CASSPGRKGGNSPLHF.

This clonotype was counted at least ten times. CDR3 in DNA: TGTGCCATCAGTAGATTACAGGGGGATGGCTATGGCTACACCTTC. This sequence encodes CAISRLQGDGYGYTF. The J gene is TRBJ1-2, the V gene TRBV10-3; TRBD1 matches 8 bases. The length of the CDR3 is 15 residues. Germline V gene data show CDR1 as ENHRY and CDR2 as SYGVKD. J gave up 4 bases and V 5 bases, and 9 bases lay outside the gene matches.

This clonotype was seen at least ten times. This chain joins TRBV7-2 and TRBJ1-6, with D maybe TRBD1 (5 bases). CDR3 size: 15 residues. Germline V gene data show CDR1 as SGHTA and CDR2 as FQGNSA. The V and J ends lost 0 bases and 6 bases respectively, with 9 bases between them. The CDR3 DNA reads as TGTGCCAGCAGCTTAGCCGGGGCGGGTAATTCACCCCTCCACTTT. This codes for CASSLAGAGNSPLHF.

As to this clonotype: This may be a read error, as it is one base from a much larger clone. V and J are TRBV9 and TRBJ2-5; D is undetermined. The CDR3 is made up of 14 amino acids. From germline, CDR1 is SGDLS and CDR2 YYNGEE. V was clipped by 4 bases and J by 2 bases, with 12 bases between them. The CDR3 bases are TGTGCCAGCAGCCCCAGGTGCCGACAAGAGACCCAGTACTTC. This sequence encodes CASSPRCRQETQYF.

The V call is TRBV12-3 or TRBV12-4, the J call TRBJ2-1; 7 nucleotides match TRBD2. Losses at the gene ends were 3 bases for V and 7 bases for J; bases not matched to a gene: 6. The CDR3 spans 14 residues. The CDR3 DNA follows: TGTGCCAGCAGTTTTGAGGGAGCGGGGAATGAGCAGTTCTTC. Its protein product is CASSFEGAGNEQFF.

V is TRBV7-9 and J is TRBJ2-1, with TRBD2 matching 13 bases. The CDR3 length is 18 residues. Germline V gene sequence: CDR1 SEHNR, CDR2 FQNEAQ (reference sequence). The ends lost 5 bases at V and 3 bases at J; junction bases unmatched: 10. The CDR3 DNA reads TGTGCCAGCAGCGGAGGTGGACTAGCGGGGGAATTCTACAATGAGCAGTTCTTC. It specifies CASSGGGLAGEFYNEQFF.

A few counts support this clonotype. V usage is TRBV7-8 and J usage is TRBJ1-5; TRBD1 matches 9 bases. The V segment lost 1 base and the J segment 6 bases; nucleotides outside the gene matches: 4. The CDR3 covers 15 residues. Germline V gives CDR1 SGHVS, CDR2 FQNEAQ. The DNA of the CDR3 is TGTGCCAGCAGCTTAGATCGACAGGGGGGTCAGCCCCAGCATTTT. It specifies CASSLDRQGGQPQHF.

This clonotype appeared a few times. CDR3 nucleotide sequence: TGTGCCAGCAGCCTTAGCTCCGGGACCACTAACGCCTACGAGCAGTACGTC. Its translation is CASSLSSGTTNAYEQYV. J is TRBJ2-7 and V is TRBV7-2, with D perhaps matching TRBD1 or TRBD2 (5 bases each). Germline V gives CDR1 SGHTA, CDR2 FQGNSA. Trimming removed 5 bases at V and 2 bases at J, with 22 bases between. The length of the CDR3 is 17 residues.

This clonotype was recorded a few times. The chain recombines TRBV20-1 with TRBJ2-3, with TRBD1 matching 9 bases. Per the germline V gene, CDR1 is DFQATT and CDR2 is SNEGSKA (reference sequence). The CDR3 has 15 amino acids. J gave up 1 base and V 3 bases, and 5 bases lay outside the gene matches. The CDR3 DNA follows: TGCAGTGCTAGCCTACAGGGGGCTCGCACAGATACGCAGTATTTT. Protein sequence: CSASLQGARTDTQYF.

This chain connects TRBV7-2 to TRBJ1-1, with no clear D. From germline, CDR1 is SGHTA and CDR2 FQGNSA. The V gene lost 4 bases and the J gene lost 3 bases, with 12 bases spanning the gap. CDR3 length: 14 amino acids. The CDR3 nucleotides read TGTGCCAGCAGCTCCCTTGGTGGGGACACTGAAGCTTTCTTT. It encodes CASSSLGGDTEAFF. Drawing the rest from reference TRBV7-2 and TRBJ1-1, the complete variable domain is GAGVSQSPSNKVTEKGKDVELRCDPISGHTALYWYRQSLGQGLEFLIYFQGNSAPDKSGLPSDRFSAERTGGSVSTLTIQRTQQEDSAVYLCASSSLGGDTEAFFGQGTRLTVV.

This clonotype was detected a few times. The chain combines TRBV7-2 with TRBJ1-2; a weak D match, TRBD1 (5 bases). Trimming cost V 5 bases and J 8 bases, with 21 bases left between them. CDR1 and CDR2 (germline): SGHTA, FQGNSA. The CDR3 length is 15 residues. CDR3 in amino acids: CASSRLLSAEGGYTF. The CDR3 DNA is TGTGCCAGCAGCAGGTTATTGTCAGCCGAGGGGGGCTACACCTTC.

The chain recombines TRBV3-1 with TRBJ2-4; no reliable D call. The length of the CDR3 is 13 residues. The V gene lost 0 bases and the J gene lost 15 bases, with 15 bases spanning the gap. Germline CDR1 reads LGHDT; CDR2 reads YNNKEL (reference sequence). CDR3 sequence reads: CASSQDNSAVAYF. In DNA, the CDR3 is TGTGCCAGCAGCCAAGATAATTCGGCAGTCGCGTACTTC. Full variable domain (missing parts from reference TRBV3-1 and TRBJ2-4): DTAVSQTPKYLVTQMGNDKSIKCEQNLGHDTMYWYKQDSKKFLKIMFSYNNKELIINETVPNRFSPKSPDKAHLNLHINSLELGDSAVYFCASSQDNSAVAYFGAGTRLSVL.

This sequence joins TRBV28 and TRBJ1-5; D is possibly TRBD1 (5 bases). The ends were cut back, 6 bases at V and 3 bases at J, with 18 bases in the middle. Germline CDR1 is MDHEN and CDR2 is SYDVKM. There are 16 residues in the CDR3. CDR3 region: CASSPRDGWFNQPQHF. In DNA form, the CDR3 reads TGTGCCAGCAGCCCCAGGGACGGATGGTTCAATCAGCCCCAGCATTTT.

The chain links TRBV4-2 to TRBJ2-3, with D perhaps matching TRBD1 or TRBD2 (5 bases each). CDR1 LGHNA and CDR2 YNFKEQ come from the germline V gene. The CDR3 covers 16 residues. V was trimmed by 0 bases and J by 0 bases, leaving 10 bases between them. The CDR3 region is CASSQDDGASTDTQYF. The CDR3 coding sequence is TGTGCCAGCAGCCAAGATGACGGGGCGAGCACAGATACGCAGTATTTT.

This clonotype was picked up a small number of times. The rearrangement uses TRBV25-1 and TRBJ2-2; D is perhaps TRBD2 (5 bases). CDR3 length: 13 amino acids. Trimming took 7 bases from V and 5 from J, leaving 11 bases between them. Germline CDR1 and CDR2: MGHDK and SYGVNS. The CDR3 sequence is CASTPDWTGELFF. For the CDR3, the DNA is TGTGCCAGCACCCCGGACTGGACCGGGGAGCTGTTTTTT. Filled out from reference TRBV25-1 and TRBJ2-2, the complete variable domain reads EADIYQTPRYLVIGTGKKITLECSQTMGHDKMYWYQQDPGMELHLIHYSYGVNSTEKGDLSSESTVSRIRTEHFPLTLESARPSHTSQYLCASTPDWTGELFFGEGSRLTVL.

This clonotype appeared many times. The chain joins TRBV10-3 to TRBJ2-1; possible D gene TRBD1, 6 bases. Trimming pared 3 bases from V and 2 bases from J, leaving 11 bases between. CDR1 ENHRY and CDR2 SYGVKD come from the germline V gene. This CDR3 contains 15 residues. In DNA, the CDR3 is TGTGCCATCAGTGACCCCAGGGGACCCTACAATGAGCAGTTCTTC. It is translated as CAISDPRGPYNEQFF.